The present T cell receptor (beta chain) was sequenced within a study of blood T cell repertoires in COVID-19. Study-level background: Sample material is recorded as cDNA or gDNA derived from T cells, B-cell-depleted T cells, or PBMCs.

The CDR3 has 12 amino acids. The germline gives CDR1 GTSNPN, CDR2 SVGIG (reference sequence). Trimming took 4 bases from V and 1 from J, leaving 6 bases between them. Seattle participants joined during active infection and were tracked over time. Original analysis: The assay estimated nucleated cells by amplifying reference gene primers. The method was immunoSEQ multiplex PCR; TCRdb's version includes in-frame clones alone and lacks a portion of them. V and J calls and clone size come straight from that table; D and trimming were deduced from the DNA. The sample includes a few hundred thousand clones, more than 80% of them seen just once.

The chain recombines TRBV30 with TRBJ2-3; tentatively, D is TRBD2 (5 bases). This receptor was obtained from a woman aged 25 to 45 with COVID-19, enrolled during active disease. Sequenced sample: peripheral blood. In nucleotides, the CDR3 is TGTGCCTGGACGGAGGGCACAGATACGCAGTATTTT. This encodes CAWTEGTDTQYF.